This TCR beta chain was documented in a study of OX40 agonist ivuxolimab in advanced cancers. Study-wide findings and caveats: Some nonresponders likewise displayed low normalized T-cell clonal expansion. Not determined was the antigen specificity of the expanded peripheral T cells.

Profiled with immunoSEQ multiplex PCR; TCRdb holds only in-frame clones, not every one. The data contain 80,000 to 95,000 clones, approximately 91% of them singletons. At baseline, cycle 4 day 1, and cycle 7 day 1, blood was sampled. Details on this clone: Its antigen is not known.

Trimming shortened V by 5 bases and J by 2 bases, and 9 bases separated the two germline ends. Germline lookup yields CDR1 SGHTA and CDR2 FQGNSA. The CDR3 loop spans 13 amino acids. This sequence joins TRBV7-2 and TRBJ2-5; D remains unclear. Sequenced material: CD4+ or CD8+ T cells sorted from blood, taken in a trial of the OX40 agonist ivuxolimab. The receptor's source is an adult with an advanced solid tumor such as melanoma, head and neck, liver or kidney cancer. CDR3 in DNA: TGTGCCAGCAGCCTAGTCGTGCAAGAGACCCAGTACTTC. Translated: CASSLVVQETQYF.